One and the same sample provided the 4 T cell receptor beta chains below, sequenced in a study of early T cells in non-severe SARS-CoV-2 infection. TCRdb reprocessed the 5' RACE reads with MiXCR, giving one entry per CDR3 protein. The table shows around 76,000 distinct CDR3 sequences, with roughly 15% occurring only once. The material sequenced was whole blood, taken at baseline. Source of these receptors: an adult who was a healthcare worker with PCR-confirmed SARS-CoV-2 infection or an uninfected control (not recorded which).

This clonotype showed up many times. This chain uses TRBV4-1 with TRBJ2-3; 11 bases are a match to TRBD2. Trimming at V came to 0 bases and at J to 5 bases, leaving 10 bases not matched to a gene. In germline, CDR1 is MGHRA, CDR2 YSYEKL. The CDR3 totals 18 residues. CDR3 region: CASSQDSGSGRALDTQYF. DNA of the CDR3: TGCGCCAGCAGCCAAGATTCGGGTAGCGGGAGGGCCTTAGATACGCAGTATTTT.

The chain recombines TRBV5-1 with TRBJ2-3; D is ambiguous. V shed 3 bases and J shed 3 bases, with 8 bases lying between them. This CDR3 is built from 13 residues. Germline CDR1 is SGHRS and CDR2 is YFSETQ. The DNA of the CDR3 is TGCGCCAGCAGCTCAGCCCTGACAGATACGCAGTATTTT. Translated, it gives CASSSALTDTQYF.

The CDR3: CASSSSRMPSNIQYF. The CDR3 region has the DNA TGTGCCAGCAGTTCCTCTCGTATGCCCAGTAACATTCAGTACTTC. V is TRBV28 and J is TRBJ2-4; D ambiguous. CDR1 is MDHEN, CDR2 SYDVKM, per germline. The CDR3 loop spans 15 amino acids. Trimming took 4 bases from V and 7 from J, leaving 17 bases between them.

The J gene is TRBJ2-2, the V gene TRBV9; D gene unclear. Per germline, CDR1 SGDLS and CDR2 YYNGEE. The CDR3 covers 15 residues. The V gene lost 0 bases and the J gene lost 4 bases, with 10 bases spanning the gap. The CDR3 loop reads CASSVATRATGELFF. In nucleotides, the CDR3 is TGTGCCAGCAGCGTAGCTACCCGGGCCACCGGGGAGCTGTTTTTT.